These 17 T cell receptor beta chains were sequenced from one sample in a study of blood T cell repertoires in COVID-19. Using immunoSEQ multiplex PCR, the repertoire was profiled, and TCRdb retains in-frame clones only, with some absent. The table shows about 280,000 clones, with approximately 85% occurring only once. Sequenced: PBMCs or T cells enriched from blood (not recorded which). These TCRs come from a woman aged 25 to 39 who had recovered from COVID-19.

The sample holds one count of this clone. CDR3: CASTRTSFNNEQFF. As DNA, the CDR3 is TGTGCCAGCACCCGGACTAGCTTCAACAATGAGCAGTTCTTC. The V gene is TRBV2, the J gene TRBJ2-1, with TRBD2 identical over 8 bases. The V gene's germline CDR1 is SNHLY and CDR2 FYNNEI. The CDR3 has 14 amino acids. With 7 bases clipped from V and 5 bases from J, the junction kept 7 bases outside the gene matches.

This clone appeared a few times. V and J are TRBV19 and TRBJ1-2; 9 bases fit TRBD1. This CDR3 has 16 residues. The germline CDR1 and CDR2 sequences are LNHDA and SQIVND (reference sequence). V shed 4 bases, J shed 8 bases, and the junction held 14 bases outside the gene matches. The CDR3 loop is CASSTSGTGRFGGYTF. The CDR3 DNA follows: TGTGCCAGTAGTACCTCCGGGACAGGGCGCTTTGGCGGCTACACCTTC.

The genes are TRBV19 and TRBJ2-5, with 10 positions matching TRBD1. This CDR3 has 14 amino acids. Looked up from germline, CDR1 is LNHDA and CDR2 is SQIVND (reference sequence). Unmatched junction bases numbered 7, after V lost 8 bases and J lost 4 bases. For the CDR3, the DNA is TGTGCCAGTCGTAGCTGGGACAGGGGAGAGACCCAGTACTTC. Residues: CASRSWDRGETQYF.

This chain's CDR3 is CASIPGGVFYGYTF. CDR3 nucleotide sequence: TGTGCCAGCATCCCAGGGGGTGTCTTCTATGGCTACACCTTC. The chain uses TRBV28 and TRBJ1-2; 7 positions agree with TRBD1. Per the germline V gene, CDR1 is MDHEN and CDR2 is SYDVKM. The V gene end was trimmed by 7 bases and the J gene end by 4 bases; junction bases not matched to a gene: 9. This CDR3 has 14 residues.

The chain employs TRBV28 and TRBJ1-5; D unclear. Trimming removed 5 bases from V and 4 bases from J, with 9 bases in between. The CDR3 has 13 amino acids. The germline V gene has CDR1 MDHEN and CDR2 SYDVKM. CDR3 in amino acids: CASSPGINQPQHF. As DNA, the CDR3 is TGTGCCAGCAGTCCCGGGATAAATCAGCCCCAGCATTTT.

The chain employs TRBV2 and TRBJ1-5, with 8 bases matching TRBD1. The V gene end was trimmed by 6 bases and the J gene end by 4 bases; junction bases not matched to a gene: 8. This CDR3 comprises 15 residues. Germline V gene lookup returns CDR1 SNHLY and CDR2 FYNNEI. The DNA for the CDR3 is TGTGCCAGCAGCGGACAGGGAGGGCGTAATCAGCCCCAGCATTTT. This codes for CASSGQGGRNQPQHF.

This chain uses TRBV28 with TRBJ2-1; perhaps TRBD2 as D (5 bases). The length of the CDR3 is 12 residues. Germline CDR1 and CDR2: MDHEN and SYDVKM. Trimming removed 11 bases at V and 6 bases at J, with 14 bases between. The CDR3 sequence: CAFGLAGNEQFF. The CDR3 nucleotides are TGTGCCTTCGGGCTAGCAGGCAATGAGCAGTTCTTC. The whole variable domain, remainder taken from reference TRBV28 and TRBJ2-1, is DVKVTQSSRYLVKRTGEKVFLECVQDMDHENMFWYRQDPGLGLRLIYFSYDVKMKEKGDIPEGYSVSREKKERFSLILESASTNQTSMYLCAFGLAGNEQFFGPGTRLTVL.

V gene TRBV9 combines with J gene TRBJ1-1, with D hard to call. V lost 1 base, J lost 9 bases, and 10 bases lay in between. The CDR3 sequence is 12 residues long. Germline V lookup: CDR1 SGDLS, CDR2 YYNGEE. CDR3 sequence: CASSVSGRQAFF. For the CDR3, the DNA is TGTGCCAGCAGCGTATCCGGGAGGCAAGCTTTCTTT.

The CDR3 here is CASSFTWEVYGYTF. CDR3 bases: TGTGCCAGCAGCTTCACCTGGGAGGTCTATGGCTACACCTTC. V and J are TRBV11-2 and TRBJ1-2, with no clear D. CDR1 is SGHAT, CDR2 FQNNGV, per germline. This CDR3 spans 14 amino acids. V lost 3 bases and J 4 bases, leaving 12 bases between the germline ends.

The table lists this clone with a count of one. The chain couples TRBV30 to TRBJ1-1, with no clear D. There are 15 residues in the CDR3. The V end was cut by 0 bases, the J end by 3 bases, with 14 bases between. Germline lookup yields CDR1 GTSNPN and CDR2 SVGIG (reference sequence). Here the CDR3 reads CAWSVEGRGYTEAFF. The CDR3 DNA reads TGTGCCTGGAGTGTTGAAGGTCGGGGATACACTGAAGCTTTCTTT.

The CDR3 DNA is TGTGCCAGCAGCTTTTTCGGAAAAGAGGCTGAAGCTTTCTTT. Translation gives CASSFFGKEAEAFF. The J gene is TRBJ1-1, the V gene TRBV11-3; D gene ambiguous. Germline V lookup: CDR1 SGHNT, CDR2 YENEEA. V was shortened by 3 bases and J by 6 bases, with 14 bases between the two germline ends. The CDR3 is 14 residues long.

The J gene is TRBJ1-2, the V gene TRBV9; D gene uncertain. The V gene lost 2 bases and the J gene lost 5 bases, with 13 bases spanning the gap. Germline V lookup: CDR1 SGDLS, CDR2 YYNGEE. This CDR3 has 14 amino acids. Written as DNA, the CDR3 is TGTGCCAGCAGCGTTGGTCGAAGCCCATATGGCTACACCTTC. Residues: CASSVGRSPYGYTF.

The table lists this clone with a count of one. This chain links TRBV25-1 with TRBJ1-1, with D possibly being TRBD1 (5 bases). V was shortened by 4 bases and J by 1 base, with 10 bases between the two germline ends. The length of the CDR3 is 14 residues. Germline V gives CDR1 MGHDK, CDR2 SYGVNS. The DNA of the CDR3 is TGTGCCAGCAGTGGCCTACAGGAGAACACTGAAGCTTTCTTT. Its protein product is CASSGLQENTEAFF.

The table lists this clone with a count of one. The chain employs TRBV6-4 and TRBJ2-3, with 8 nucleotides matching TRBD1. This CDR3 is built from 14 residues. J gave up 5 bases and V 4 bases, and 5 bases lay outside the gene matches. CDR1 is MRHNA, CDR2 SNTAGT, per germline. The CDR3 loop reads CASSVTGARDTQYF. CDR3 in DNA: TGTGCCAGCAGTGTGACAGGGGCCAGAGATACGCAGTATTTT.

The rearrangement links TRBV7-8 to TRBJ2-1; possible D gene TRBD2, 5 bases. The CDR3 totals 13 residues. The germline V gene encodes CDR1 SGHVS and CDR2 FQNEAQ. V shed 3 bases and J shed 9 bases, with 12 bases lying between them. Here the CDR3 reads CASSFGVSGEQFF. Here the CDR3 DNA reads TGTGCCAGCAGCTTCGGGGTTTCGGGTGAGCAGTTCTTC.

The chain has TRBV3-1 (or the pseudogene TRBV3-2) and TRBJ2-1; the match to TRBD2 covers 9 bases. Germline CDR1 and CDR2: LGHDT and YNNKEL (reference sequence). CDR3 length: 16 amino acids. With 4 bases clipped from V and 2 bases from J, the junction kept 6 bases outside the gene matches. The chain's CDR3 is CASSPLAGSTYNEQFF. The CDR3 DNA sequence: TGTGCCAGCAGCCCTCTAGCGGGAAGCACCTACAATGAGCAGTTCTTC.

This chain uses TRBV7-8 with TRBJ2-5, with 10 positions matching TRBD1. The CDR3 contains 18 residues. J lost 5 bases, V lost 4 bases, and 16 bases had no gene match. Germline lookup yields CDR1 SGHVS and CDR2 FQNEAQ. The CDR3 spells CASSSSSLRDRGEETQYF. CDR3 sequence (DNA): TGTGCCAGCAGCTCGTCAAGCCTCCGGGACAGGGGTGAGGAGACCCAGTACTTC.